Following are 3 T cell receptor beta chains from one sample sequenced in a study of vaccination and CD4 T cells after COVID-19 (dated 2022 in TCRdb). The treatment or condition label, read with the paper, signifies: 10-day PBMC culture with coronavirus spike peptide pools or control peptides (ViraFEST assay). No cognate antigen is known for these TCRs. The library was prepared using PCR. Sequencing used an Illumina iSeq 100. DNA from cultured CD4+ T cells was subjected to TCR sequencing with the Oncomine TCR Beta short-read assay at the Johns Hopkins FTIC core. TCRdb reanalyzed the raw reads on its own, using fastp at Q25 for trimming and MiXCR for clone calling, and kept in-frame beta chains. Every entry covers one CDR3 protein and lists the most common genes and DNA from its rows. Here the sample has about 17,000 distinct CDR3 sequences; about 60% occur a single time. About 10% of the sample is in the top ten clones.

Input material: CD4+ T cells from blood, cultured in vitro. The receptors stem from a human donor who had recovered from COVID-19.

This clonotype was counted a few times. The V call is TRBV6-5, the J call TRBJ1-2; D ambiguous. This CDR3 comprises 14 residues. Germline-derived CDR1 and CDR2 are MNHEY and SVGAGI. Deletions cut 0 bases from V and 4 bases from J, with 9 bases between. CDR3 in amino acids: CASSYSARSYGYTF. CDR3 DNA: TGTGCCAGCAGTTACTCTGCCAGAAGCTATGGCTACACCTTC.

The chain links TRBV9 to TRBJ2-6, with unresolved D. V was clipped by 4 bases and J by 4 bases, with 9 bases between them. Germline V CDR1 and CDR2: SGDLS, YYNGEE. The CDR3 loop spans 14 amino acids. The CDR3 sequence: CASSIVYGANVLTF. CDR3 coding DNA: TGTGCCAGCAGCATAGTTTACGGGGCCAACGTCCTGACTTTC. Full variable domain (rest looked up from reference TRBV9 and TRBJ2-6): DSGVTQTPKHLITATGQRVTLRCSPRSGDLSVYWYQQSLDQGLQFLIQYYNGEERAKGNILERFSAQQFPDLHSELNLSSLELGDSALYFCASSIVYGANVLTFGAGSRLTVL.

The genes are TRBV2 and TRBJ1-5; D call uncertain. This CDR3 has 13 amino acids. Germline lookup yields CDR1 SNHLY and CDR2 FYNNEI. Trimming cost V 3 bases and J 2 bases, with 5 bases left between them. The CDR3 DNA reads TGTGCCAGCAGTGAGATCGGCAATCAGCCCCAGCATTTT. Translating it yields CASSEIGNQPQHF. Based on the CDR3 plus reference TRBV2 and TRBJ1-5, the full variable domain is EPEVTQTPSHQVTQMGQEVILRCVPISNHLYFYWYRQILGQKVEFLVSFYNNEISEKSEIFDDQFSVERPDGSNFTLKIRSTKLEDSAMYFCASSEIGNQPQHFGDGTRLSIL.